The sequence of this TCR beta chain was determined in a study of T cell changes during pregnancy in multiple sclerosis. Only in-frame clones appear in the TCRdb table, and some are missing; sequencing was by immunoSEQ multiplex PCR. The sample contains 70,000 to 80,000 clones, 80% to 95% of which appear only once. V lost 4 bases to trimming and J lost 1 base; unmatched junction nucleotides: 3. CDR3 length: 14 residues. CDR1 is MNHEY, CDR2 SMNVEV, per germline (reference sequence). The rearrangement links TRBV27 to TRBJ1-1; 7 bases match TRBD1. The origin of this receptor is a female donor in good health, enrolled as a control in a pregnancy study. The specimen comprised peripheral blood, sampled after pregnancy. The CDR3 nucleotides read TGTGCCAGCAGTTCCGGGACAGAGAACACTGAAGCTTTCTTT. This gives the protein CASSSGTENTEAFF.